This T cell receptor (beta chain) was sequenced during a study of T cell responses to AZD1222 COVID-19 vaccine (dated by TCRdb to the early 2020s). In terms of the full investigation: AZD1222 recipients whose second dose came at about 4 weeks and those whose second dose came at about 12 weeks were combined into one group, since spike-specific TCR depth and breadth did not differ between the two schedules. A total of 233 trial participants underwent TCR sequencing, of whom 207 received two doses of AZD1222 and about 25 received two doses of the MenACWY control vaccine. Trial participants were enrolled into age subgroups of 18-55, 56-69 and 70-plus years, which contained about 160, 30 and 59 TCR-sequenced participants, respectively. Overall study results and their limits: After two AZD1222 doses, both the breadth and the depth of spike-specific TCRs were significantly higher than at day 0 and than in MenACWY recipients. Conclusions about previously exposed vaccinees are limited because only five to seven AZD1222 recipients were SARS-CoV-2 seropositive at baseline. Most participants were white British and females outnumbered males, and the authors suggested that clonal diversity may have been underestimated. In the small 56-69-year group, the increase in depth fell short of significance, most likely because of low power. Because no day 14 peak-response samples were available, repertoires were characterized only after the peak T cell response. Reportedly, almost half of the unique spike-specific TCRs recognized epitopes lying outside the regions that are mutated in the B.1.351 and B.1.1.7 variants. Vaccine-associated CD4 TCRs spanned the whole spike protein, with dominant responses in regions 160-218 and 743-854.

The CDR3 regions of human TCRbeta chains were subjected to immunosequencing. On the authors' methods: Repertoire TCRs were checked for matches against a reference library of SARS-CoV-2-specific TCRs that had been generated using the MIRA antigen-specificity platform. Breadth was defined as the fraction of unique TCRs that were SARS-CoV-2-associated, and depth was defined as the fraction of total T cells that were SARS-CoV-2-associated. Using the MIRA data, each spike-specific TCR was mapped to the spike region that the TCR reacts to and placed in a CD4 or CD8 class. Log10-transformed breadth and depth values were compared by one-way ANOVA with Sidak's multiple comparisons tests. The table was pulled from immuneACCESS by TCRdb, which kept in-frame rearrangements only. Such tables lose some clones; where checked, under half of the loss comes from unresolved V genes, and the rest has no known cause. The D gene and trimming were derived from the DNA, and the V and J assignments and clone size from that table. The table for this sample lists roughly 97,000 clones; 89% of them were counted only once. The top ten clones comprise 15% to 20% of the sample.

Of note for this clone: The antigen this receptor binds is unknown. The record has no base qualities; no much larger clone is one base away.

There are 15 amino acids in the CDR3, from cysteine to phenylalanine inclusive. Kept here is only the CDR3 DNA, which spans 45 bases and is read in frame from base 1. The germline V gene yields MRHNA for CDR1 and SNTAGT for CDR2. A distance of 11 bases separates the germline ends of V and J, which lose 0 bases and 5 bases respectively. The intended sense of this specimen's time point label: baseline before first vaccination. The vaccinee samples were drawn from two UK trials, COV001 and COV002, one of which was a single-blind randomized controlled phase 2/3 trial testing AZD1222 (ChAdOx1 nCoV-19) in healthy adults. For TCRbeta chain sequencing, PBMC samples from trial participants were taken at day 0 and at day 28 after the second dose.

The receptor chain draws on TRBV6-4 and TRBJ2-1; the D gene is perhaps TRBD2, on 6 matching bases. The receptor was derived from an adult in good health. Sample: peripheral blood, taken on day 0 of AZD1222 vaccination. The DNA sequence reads TGTGCCAGCAGTGACTCAGTGGGGGGAAACAATGAGCAGTTCTTC. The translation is CASSDSVGGNNEQFF.